This T cell receptor (beta chain) was obtained from a study of shared clonotypes between healthy human individuals. CDR3 size: 16 residues. The V gene's germline CDR1 is LNHDA and CDR2 SQIVND (reference sequence). The junction had 7 bases not matched to a gene; V was cut back by 4 bases and J by 4 bases. This clone was observed a single time. Some clones are missing from TCRdb's copy, which holds only in-frame ones; the method was immunoSEQ multiplex PCR. The profile shows roughly 400,000 clones, around 96% of them singletons. This clonotype originated in a man aged 25 to 40 in good health. Specimen: memory CD8+ T cells sorted from blood. Described subset: CD45RO+ cells pooled with CCR7-negative TemRA cells. This chain connects TRBV19 to TRBJ2-1; 10 nucleotides line up with TRBD1. The chain's CDR3 is CASSTSDRGLYNEQFF. The CDR3 DNA is TGTGCCAGTAGTACCTCAGACAGGGGGCTATACAATGAGCAGTTCTTC. Supplemented by reference TRBV19 and TRBJ2-1, the full variable domain reads DGGITQSPKYLFRKEGQNVTLSCEQNLNHDAMYWYRQDPGQGLRLIYYSQIVNDFQKGDIAEGYSVSREKKESFPLTVTSAQKNPTAFYLCASSTSDRGLYNEQFFGPGTRLTVL.